Listed here is a single T cell receptor (beta chain). The antigen it recognizes is unknown. Per-nucleotide qualities are absent, and no much larger clonotype sits a single base away. This entry is derived from a study of technical replicates of blood from several donors (dated by TCRdb to the late 2010s). Libraries came from the immunoSEQ multiplex PCR assay. TCRdb took this table from immuneACCESS and kept in-frame rearrangements with V and J called. Such tables lack part of the clones; where checked against another copy, unresolved V genes explain under half of the gap, and the rest is unexplained. The sample table lists some 81,000 clones, 75% to 95% of them with a count of one. The top ten hold around 0.26% of the sample. Sequenced material: T cells isolated from PBMCs. This sequence was found in a human donor in good health.

The CDR3 reads as follows: CSVEDRVAGEDNEQFF. The bases read TGCAGCGTTGAAGATCGTGTAGCGGGAGAGGACAATGAGCAGTTCTTC. The V and J genes are TRBV29-1 and TRBJ2-1; 9 middle bases align to TRBD2. CDR1 and CDR2 were assigned from the germline V gene as SQVTM and ANQGSEA. Reading from cysteine to phenylalanine, the CDR3 counts 16 amino acids. The kept DNA is CDR3 alone, 48 bases in frame from the first base. V is pruned by 0 bases and J by 5 bases, leaving 8 bases of the junction without a gene match.